This T cell receptor (beta chain) derives from a study of response to subunit inactivated influenza vaccine. Concerning this clonotype itself: Its matching antigen is unknown.

CDR3 size: 15 residues. V lost 1 base and J 4 bases, leaving 16 bases between the germline ends. The V gene's germline CDR1 is DFQATT and CDR2 SNEGSKA (reference sequence). From the RT-PCR reads, TCRdb called clonotypes with MiXCR, one entry per CDR3 protein. The sample lists hundreds of thousands of distinct CDR3 sequences; around 14% were seen once. Overall study results and limits: Each seasonal influenza vaccination, the authors suggested, recruits few new T cells.

The chain has TRBV20-1 and TRBJ1-1, with D uncertain. This receptor was identified in a man aged 50 or older who received an inactivated influenza vaccine. The source was PBMCs from blood, collected about 12 days after vaccination. CDR3 sequence: CSARVSGRVTTEAFF. The CDR3 DNA sequence: TGCAGTGCTAGAGTTTCCGGGAGGGTAACCACTGAAGCTTTCTTT.